This TCR beta chain stems from a study of shared clonotypes between healthy human individuals. At the level of the study: CD4 naive and memory got three plates each, CD8 naive two, CD8 memory one.

For every subset, genomic DNA was evenly distributed across several immunoSEQ plates. Generated by immunoSEQ multiplex PCR, the TCRdb table keeps only in-frame clones and is missing some. The sample carries millions of clones, just over 90% recorded once. The CDR3 is 16 amino acids. With 4 bases clipped from V and 4 bases from J, the junction kept 10 bases outside the gene matches. CDR1 and CDR2 (germline): SGHTS, YDEGEE. General observations from the study: Sharing across four donors was highest in naive CD4 (roughly 5%) and lowest in memory CD8 (around 0.4%).

About this clone itself: Its cognate antigen is unknown.

Everyone who donated was a Caucasian adult who lived in Nashville, Tennessee. V usage is TRBV5-8 and J usage is TRBJ2-3; 9 bases agree with TRBD1. This clonotype originated in a man between 18 and 35 years old in good health. Some clones in this sample may be carry-over from other donors' samples. The sequencing input was naive CD4+ T cells from PBMCs. The sample's subset: CD45RA+ positively selected. CDR3 protein: CASSPPWDRAPDTQYF. The CDR3 DNA reads as TGTGCCAGCAGCCCACCGTGGGACAGGGCCCCAGATACGCAGTATTTT. The full variable domain, its missing parts supplied by reference TRBV5-8 and TRBJ2-3, is EAGVTQSPTHLIKTRGQQATLRCSPISGHTSVYWYQQALGLGLQFLLWYDEGEERNRGNFPPRFSGRQFPNYSSELNVNALELEDSALYLCASSPPWDRAPDTQYFGPGTRLTVL.